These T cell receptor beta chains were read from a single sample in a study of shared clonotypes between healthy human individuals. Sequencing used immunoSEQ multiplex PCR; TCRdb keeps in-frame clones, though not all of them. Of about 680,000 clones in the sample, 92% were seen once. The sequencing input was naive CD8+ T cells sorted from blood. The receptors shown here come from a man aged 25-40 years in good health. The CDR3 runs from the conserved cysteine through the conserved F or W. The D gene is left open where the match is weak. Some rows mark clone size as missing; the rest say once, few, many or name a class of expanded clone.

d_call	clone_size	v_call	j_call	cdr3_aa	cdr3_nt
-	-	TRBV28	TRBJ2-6	CASSLKARMANVLTF	TGTGCCAGCAGTTTAAAGGCTCGTATGGCCAACGTCCTGACTTTC
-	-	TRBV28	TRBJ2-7	CASSPPDGAYEQYF	TGTGCCAGCAGTCCCCCGGACGGAGCCTACGAGCAGTACTTC
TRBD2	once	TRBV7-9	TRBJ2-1	CASSHRNRGLASYNEQFF	TGTGCCAGCAGCCACCGTAATCGGGGACTAGCTTCCTACAATGAGCAGTTCTTC
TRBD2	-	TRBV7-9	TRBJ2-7	CASSTVGLAGAYEQYF	TGTGCCAGCAGCACCGTCGGGCTAGCGGGGGCCTACGAGCAGTACTTC
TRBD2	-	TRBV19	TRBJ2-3	CASSSLAGTDTQYF	TGTGCCAGTAGTTCTCTAGCGGGAACAGATACGCAGTATTTT
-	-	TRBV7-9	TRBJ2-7	CASSTGIYEQYF	TGTGCCAGCAGCACAGGGATCTACGAGCAGTACTTC
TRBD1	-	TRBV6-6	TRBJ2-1	CASSWDRQGGEQFF	TGTGCCAGCAGTTGGGATCGACAGGGCGGTGAGCAGTTCTTC
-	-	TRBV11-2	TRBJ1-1	CASATVNTEAFF	TGTGCCAGCGCTACTGTAAACACTGAAGCTTTCTTT
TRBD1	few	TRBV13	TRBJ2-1	CASSLNPGTGGPNREQFF	TGTGCCAGCAGCTTAAACCCCGGGACAGGGGGCCCTAATCGGGAGCAGTTCTTC
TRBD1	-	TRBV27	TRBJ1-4	CASSQRTGGNEKLFF	TGTGCCAGCAGTCAAAGGACAGGCGGTAATGAAAAACTGTTTTTT
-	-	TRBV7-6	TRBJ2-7	CASRPIQGKDEQYF	TGTGCCAGCAGACCTATCCAGGGAAAGGACGAGCAGTACTTC
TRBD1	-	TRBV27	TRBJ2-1	CASTTGDNNEQFF	TGTGCCAGCACGACAGGGGATAATAATGAGCAGTTCTTC
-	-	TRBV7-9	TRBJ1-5	CASSLGPLGNQPQHF	TGTGCCAGCAGCTTAGGCCCCCTTGGCAATCAGCCCCAGCATTTT
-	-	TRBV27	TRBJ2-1	CASSFYRGEQFF	TGTGCCAGCAGTTTCTACCGGGGCGAGCAGTTCTTC
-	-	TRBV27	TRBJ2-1	CASSLLGANEQFF	TGTGCCAGCAGTTTATTAGGGGCCAATGAGCAGTTCTTC
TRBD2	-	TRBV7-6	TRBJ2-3	CASSLRVAGVHTDTQYF	TGTGCCAGCAGCTTAAGGGTAGCGGGGGTACACACAGATACGCAGTATTTT
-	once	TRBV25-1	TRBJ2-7	CASSHRDVRSYEQYF	TGTGCCAGCAGTCATCGGGACGTCAGATCCTACGAGCAGTACTTC
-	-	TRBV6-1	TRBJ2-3	CASSAYGPGASTDTQYF	TGTGCCAGCAGTGCTTACGGGCCGGGAGCAAGCACAGATACGCAGTATTTT
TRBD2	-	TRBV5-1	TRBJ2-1	CASSTGLAGYNEQFF	TGCGCCAGCAGCACGGGACTAGCGGGATATAATGAGCAGTTCTTC
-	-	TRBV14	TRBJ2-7	CASSQGGTGAYEQYF	TGTGCCAGCAGCCAAGGGGGGACGGGTGCCTACGAGCAGTACTTC
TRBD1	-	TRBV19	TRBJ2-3	CASSISTGDLTDTQYF	TGTGCCAGTAGTATCAGCACAGGGGACCTCACAGATACGCAGTATTTT
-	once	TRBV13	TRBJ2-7	CASSFSGDYEQYF	TGTGCCAGCAGCTTTTCCGGGGACTACGAGCAGTACTTC
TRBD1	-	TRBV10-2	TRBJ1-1	CASSSQGARLSEAFF	TGCGCCAGCAGTTCCCAGGGGGCGAGGTTGTCTGAAGCTTTCTTT
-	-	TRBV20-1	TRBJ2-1	CSVEWPGEQFF	TGCAGTGTTGAGTGGCCCGGTGAGCAGTTCTTC
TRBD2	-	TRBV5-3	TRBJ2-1	CARSSGLAGDGQFF	TGTGCCAGAAGCTCGGGACTAGCGGGAGATGGGCAGTTCTTC
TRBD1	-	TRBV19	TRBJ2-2	CASSGDSGELFF	TGTGCCAGTAGTGGGGACAGCGGGGAGCTGTTTTTT
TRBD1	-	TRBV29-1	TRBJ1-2	CSVQGGDYGYTF	TGCAGCGTCCAAGGGGGCGACTATGGCTACACCTTC
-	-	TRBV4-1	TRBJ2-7	CASSQISGWEQYF	TGCGCCAGCAGCCAAATATCAGGTTGGGAGCAGTACTTC
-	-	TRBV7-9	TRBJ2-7	CASSPVYEQYF	TGTGCCAGCAGCCCCGTCTACGAGCAGTACTTC
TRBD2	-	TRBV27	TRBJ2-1	CASSLAGGPYNEQFF	TGTGCCAGCAGTTTAGCGGGAGGACCGTACAATGAGCAGTTCTTC
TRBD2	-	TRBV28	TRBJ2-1	CASSRLAGPYNEQFF	TGTGCCAGCAGCCGACTAGCGGGGCCTTACAATGAGCAGTTCTTC
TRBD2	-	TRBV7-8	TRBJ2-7	CASRLRLAGEAYEQYF	TGTGCCAGCAGACTCAGACTAGCGGGAGAAGCCTACGAGCAGTACTTC
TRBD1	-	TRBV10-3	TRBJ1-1	CAITPGTGLNTEAFF	TGTGCCATCACCCCGGGGACAGGGCTGAACACTGAAGCTTTCTTT
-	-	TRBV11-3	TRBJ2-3	CASSSPSQGGSTDTQYF	TGTGCCAGCAGCTCCCCTTCCCAGGGGGGAAGCACAGATACGCAGTATTTT
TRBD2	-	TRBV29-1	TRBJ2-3	CSVDPQTSGTPTQYF	TGCAGCGTTGACCCCCAGACTAGCGGAACCCCTACGCAGTATTTT
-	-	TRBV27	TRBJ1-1	CASSSTWTEAFF	TGTGCCAGCAGTTCAACATGGACTGAAGCTTTCTTT
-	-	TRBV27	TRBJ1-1	CASSLIGGTEAFF	TGTGCCAGCAGTTTAATCGGAGGCACTGAAGCTTTCTTT
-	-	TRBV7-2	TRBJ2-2	CASSLTKTGELFF	TGTGCCAGCAGCCTAACTAAGACCGGGGAGCTGTTTTTT
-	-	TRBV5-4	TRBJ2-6	CASSLARNLSGANVLTF	TGTGCCAGCAGCTTGGCCAGGAACCTCTCTGGGGCCAACGTCCTGACTTTC
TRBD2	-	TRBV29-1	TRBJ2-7	CSVVGGDSYEQYF	TGCAGCGTTGTTGGGGGGGACTCCTACGAGCAGTACTTC
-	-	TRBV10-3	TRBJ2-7	CAIAPDLLSYEQYF	TGTGCCATCGCGCCGGACTTACTCTCCTACGAGCAGTACTTC
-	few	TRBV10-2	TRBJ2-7	CASSGDCYEQYF	TGCGCCAGCAGCGGGGACTGCTACGAGCAGTACTTC
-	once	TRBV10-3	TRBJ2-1	CAISEGMGQNNEQFF	TGTGCCATCAGTGAAGGGATGGGACAAAACAATGAGCAGTTCTTC
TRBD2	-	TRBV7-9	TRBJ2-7	CASSLSGRAYEQYF	TGTGCCAGCAGCTTAAGCGGGAGAGCCTACGAGCAGTACTTC
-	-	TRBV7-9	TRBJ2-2	CASSEQGPGELFF	TGTGCCAGCAGTGAACAGGGACCCGGGGAGCTGTTTTTT
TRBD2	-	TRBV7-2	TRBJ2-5	CASSPSLSGEGKETQYF	TGTGCCAGCAGCCCCTCATTGTCCGGGGAGGGCAAAGAGACCCAGTACTTC
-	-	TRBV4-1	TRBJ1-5	CASSLGPGAGNQPQHF	TGCGCCAGCAGCCTCGGGCCAGGGGCGGGCAATCAGCCCCAGCATTTT
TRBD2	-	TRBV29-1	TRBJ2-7	CSVRLAGAYEQYF	TGCAGCGTAAGACTAGCGGGTGCCTACGAGCAGTACTTC
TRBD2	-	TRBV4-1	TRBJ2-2	CASSGSGKGPLGAGELFF	TGCGCCAGCAGCGGTAGCGGGAAAGGGCCCCTCGGGGCCGGGGAGCTGTTTTTT
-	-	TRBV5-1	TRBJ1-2	CASSLAGSGTMVGAFGGYTF	TGCGCCAGCAGCTTGGCCGGATCAGGGACCATGGTTGGAGCCTTCGGTGGCTACACCTTC
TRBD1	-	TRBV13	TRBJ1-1	CASSQGTGEAFF	TGTGCCAGCAGCCAGGGGACAGGGGAAGCTTTCTTT
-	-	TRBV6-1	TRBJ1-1	CASSPAGGQAFF	TGTGCCAGCAGTCCTGCCGGGGGCCAAGCTTTCTTT
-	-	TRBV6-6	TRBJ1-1	CASSEGGRTEAFF	TGTGCCAGCAGTGAGGGGGGGCGAACTGAAGCTTTCTTT
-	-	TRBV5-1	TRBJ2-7	CASSASYEQYF	TGCGCCAGCAGCGCTTCCTACGAGCAGTACTTC
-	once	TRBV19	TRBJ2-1	CASSPSRSSYNEQFF	TGTGCCAGTAGTCCTAGCCGGAGCTCCTACAATGAGCAGTTCTTC
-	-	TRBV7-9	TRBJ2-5	CASSPPDGEGETQYF	TGTGCCAGCAGCCCCCCGGACGGGGAAGGGGAGACCCAGTACTTC
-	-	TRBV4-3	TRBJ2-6	CASSQLTGANVLTF	TGCGCCAGCAGCCAATTAACTGGGGCCAACGTCCTGACTTTC